Listed here are 22 T cell receptor beta chains from one sample, sequenced in a study of CD8 T cells in ankylosing spondylitis. What these receptors recognize is not known. Study results and limitations: Blood from ankylosing spondylitis patients appeared to carry a characteristic roughly 8-variant TCR beta motif.

TCRdb itself ran the 5' RACE reads through MiXCR, one entry per CDR3 protein. The sample includes about 540,000 distinct CDR3 sequences, roughly 13% of them seen just once. Material: blood, either unsorted or a sorted T cell fraction (not recorded which). The receptor source for this set is a male donor with ankylosing spondylitis.

This clonotype has only a few counts. The V and J genes are TRBV24-1 and TRBJ2-3, with 12 bases matching TRBD1. The germline V gene encodes CDR1 KGHDR and CDR2 SFDVKD. Trimming removed 4 bases from V and 1 base from J; junction bases left unmatched: 8. The CDR3 has 18 amino acids. The CDR3 nucleotides read TGTGCCACCAGTGAGGCCCGGGACAGGGGGCGAGGCACAGATACGCAGTATTTT. It yields the protein CATSEARDRGRGTDTQYF.

The gene calls are TRBV5-1 and TRBJ2-5, with 8 bases fitting TRBD1. The CDR3 has 15 amino acids. CDR1 SGHRS and CDR2 YFSETQ come from the germline V gene. V shed 9 bases, J shed 5 bases, and the junction held 15 bases outside the gene matches. The CDR3 loop reads CATRNGDRTTETQYF. CDR3 DNA sequence: TGCGCCACCAGAAACGGGGACAGGACGACGGAGACCCAGTACTTC.

This clonotype appeared many times. The chain recombines TRBV20-1 with TRBJ1-5; D gene uncertain. V was trimmed by 0 bases and J by 4 bases, leaving 4 bases between them. CDR3 length equals 12 residues. In germline, CDR1 is DFQATT, CDR2 SNEGSKA (reference sequence). CDR3 in amino acids: CSARDLNQPQHF. The CDR3 DNA reads as TGCAGTGCTAGAGATTTAAATCAGCCCCAGCATTTT.

The chain joins TRBV19 to TRBJ2-4; D unresolved. The V gene's germline CDR1 is LNHDA and CDR2 SQIVND (reference sequence). The CDR3 totals 13 residues. V was clipped by 5 bases and J by 4 bases, with 9 bases between them. The CDR3: CASSGWGKNIQYF. CDR3 nucleotide sequence: TGTGCCAGTAGTGGGTGGGGAAAAAACATTCAGTACTTC.

The chain combines TRBV4-2 with TRBJ1-4; D unresolved. The CDR3 contains 14 residues. CDR1 is LGHNA, CDR2 YNFKEQ, per germline. Trimming cost V 1 base and J 5 bases, with 8 bases left between them. The CDR3 protein is CASSQAGGNEKLFF. DNA of the CDR3: TGTGCCAGCAGCCAAGCCGGCGGCAATGAAAAACTGTTTTTT.

This clonotype was counted only a few times. The chain links TRBV2 to TRBJ1-2; 8 bases map to TRBD1. Germline V gives CDR1 SNHLY, CDR2 FYNNEI. Losses at the gene ends were 7 bases for V and 2 bases for J; bases not matched to a gene: 6. There are 14 residues in the CDR3. The CDR3 reads CASIPGTGNYGYTF. In DNA form, the CDR3 reads TGTGCCAGCATTCCCGGGACAGGAAACTATGGCTACACCTTC.

This chain connects TRBV7-9 to TRBJ2-5, with TRBD2 matching over 11 bases. Unmatched junction bases numbered 5, after V lost 0 bases and J lost 2 bases. The CDR3 has 17 residues. Germline values: CDR1 SEHNR, CDR2 FQNEAQ (reference sequence). The CDR3: CASSLAGLAAIQETQYF. The CDR3 nucleotides read TGTGCCAGCAGCTTAGCGGGACTAGCGGCCATTCAAGAGACCCAGTACTTC.

This clonotype appeared a few times. The gene calls are TRBV5-1 and TRBJ2-1; D unclear. Looked up from germline, CDR1 is SGHRS and CDR2 is YFSETQ. This CDR3 has 14 residues. V lost 4 bases and J lost 7, with 15 bases in between. CDR3 in amino acids: CASSPGFYYNEQFF. In nucleotides, the CDR3 is TGCGCCAGCAGCCCCGGCTTTTATTATAATGAGCAGTTCTTC.

The rearrangement links TRBV6-4 to TRBJ1-5; TRBD1 matches at 10 bases. Germline CDR1 reads MRHNA; CDR2 reads SNTAGT. The V gene end was trimmed by 0 bases and the J gene end by 5 bases; junction bases not matched to a gene: 1. This CDR3 has 15 amino acids. In DNA, the CDR3 is TGTGCCAGCAGTGACTCGGACAGGGGGTATCAGCCCCAGCATTTT. Translated, it gives CASSDSDRGYQPQHF.

There are a few counts of this clonotype. The rearrangement joins TRBV24-1 to TRBJ2-1; tentatively, D is TRBD2 (5 bases). From germline, CDR1 is KGHDR and CDR2 SFDVKD. V was trimmed by 4 bases and J by 1 base, leaving 10 bases between them. This CDR3 has 15 amino acids. CDR3 protein: CATSERRRSYNEQFF. The CDR3 nucleotides read TGTGCCACCAGTGAGAGGAGGAGGTCCTACAATGAGCAGTTCTTC.

This chain joins TRBV2 and TRBJ2-5, with D unresolved. This CDR3 spans 14 amino acids. The V gene lost 1 base and the J gene lost 2 bases, with 8 bases spanning the gap. The germline gives CDR1 SNHLY, CDR2 FYNNEI. In DNA form, the CDR3 reads TGTGCCAGCAGTGAAGAGAGACTGCAAGAGACCCAGTACTTC. It specifies CASSEERLQETQYF.

This chain uses TRBV20-1 with TRBJ1-2; D is unclear. There are 13 residues in the CDR3. The ends were cut back, 5 bases at V and 4 bases at J, with 14 bases in the middle. Germline V lookup: CDR1 DFQATT, CDR2 SNEGSKA (reference sequence). This CDR3 is CSAQRKSLYGYTF. CDR3 sequence (DNA): TGCAGTGCTCAGAGAAAGAGTCTCTATGGCTACACCTTC.

This chain uses TRBV20-1 with TRBJ2-3; no reliable D call. With 0 bases removed from V and 6 bases from J, the gap between germline ends came to 7 bases. Looked up from germline, CDR1 is DFQATT and CDR2 is SNEGSKA (reference sequence). This CDR3 is built from 12 residues. This CDR3 is CSARDSLDTQYF. The CDR3 DNA reads as TGCAGTGCTAGAGATTCCCTGGATACGCAGTATTTT.

This clonotype was found a few times. This chain joins TRBV6-2 or TRBV6-3 and TRBJ1-2, with D unclear. Deletions cut 2 bases from V and 2 bases from J, with 6 bases between. Germline loops: CDR1 MNHEY, CDR2 SVGEGT. The CDR3 is made up of 13 amino acids. CDR3 bases: TGTGCCAGCAGTTACGGAGAAAACTATGGCTACACCTTC. This gives the protein CASSYGENYGYTF.

Points on this clonotype: Since a much larger clone is just one base distant, this may be a read error. This chain uses TRBV12-3 or TRBV12-4 with TRBJ2-7; possibly TRBD1 or TRBD2 for D (5 bases each). This CDR3 region has 16 residues. V was shortened by 5 bases and J by 5 bases, with 22 bases between the two germline ends. As DNA, the CDR3 is TGTGCCAGCAGTCCCATCCGGGGCATAATCTCGGACGAGCAGTACTTC. Residues: CASSPIRGIISDEQYF.

The table lists this clonotype with a few counts. The chain links TRBV27 to TRBJ2-1; D is perhaps TRBD1 (5 bases). The germline V gene encodes CDR1 MNHEY and CDR2 SMNVEV (reference sequence). Deletions cut 2 bases from V and 10 bases from J, with 12 bases between. The CDR3 sequence is 13 residues long. The CDR3 spells CASSLQGFGEQFF. DNA of the CDR3: TGTGCCAGCAGTTTACAGGGTTTTGGGGAGCAGTTCTTC.

CDR3 nucleotide sequence: TGTGCCAGCAGCCAAGGGGGGACAGCTAATGAAAAACTGTTTTTT. It translates to CASSQGGTANEKLFF. V gene TRBV4-2 combines with J gene TRBJ1-4, with 7 bases that match TRBD1. V was clipped by 1 base and J by 3 bases; unmatched bases: 2. CDR1 is LGHNA and CDR2 is YNFKEQ in the germline V gene. The CDR3 spans 15 residues.

The gene calls are TRBV15 and TRBJ1-3, with D unclear. From germline, CDR1 is LNHNV and CDR2 YYDKDF (reference sequence). With 0 bases removed from V and 0 bases from J, the gap between germline ends came to 12 bases. This CDR3 has 17 amino acids. The CDR3 loop is CATSRDRLLASGNTIYF. Written as DNA, the CDR3 is TGTGCCACCAGCAGAGATAGACTCCTGGCCTCTGGAAACACCATATATTTT. The variable domain in full, with the rest retrieved from reference TRBV15 and TRBJ1-3, is DAMVIQNPRYQVTQFGKPVTLSCSQTLNHNVMYWYQQKSSQAPKLLFHYYDKDFNNEADTPDNFQSRRPNTSFCFLDIRSPGLGDTAMYLCATSRDRLLASGNTIYFGEGSWLTVV.

The chain has TRBV6-5 and TRBJ1-3; D is unclear. The CDR3 contains 14 residues. The V gene lost 2 bases and the J gene lost 5 bases, with 10 bases spanning the gap. Germline V lookup: CDR1 MNHEY, CDR2 SVGAGI. The CDR3 nucleotides read TGTGCCAGCAGTTACGTGGGAGACAGAAACACCATATATTTT. This gives the protein CASSYVGDRNTIYF.

The chain couples TRBV25-1 to TRBJ1-6; D remains unclear. The CDR3 extends over 14 amino acids. The V and J ends lost 4 bases and 8 bases respectively, with 12 bases between them. Germline V gene sequence: CDR1 MGHDK, CDR2 SYGVNS. The CDR3 here is CASSAHQPDSPLHF. CDR3 bases: TGTGCCAGCAGTGCCCACCAGCCGGATTCACCCCTCCACTTT.

This clonotype came up many times. The V gene is TRBV20-1, the J gene TRBJ2-7, with 9 bases lining up with TRBD2. The CDR3 has 14 residues. CDR1 and CDR2 (germline): DFQATT, SNEGSKA (reference sequence). V shed 1 base and J 3 bases; nucleotides not matched to a gene: 4. The CDR3 DNA reads TGCAGTGCTAGAGGACTAGCGGAACTCTACGAGCAGTACTTC. Protein sequence: CSARGLAELYEQYF.

CDR3 coding DNA: TGCGCCAGCAGCTTGTGGGAGCTGAACACCGGGGAGCTGTTTTTT. This gives the protein CASSLWELNTGELFF. The chain links TRBV5-1 to TRBJ2-2; D is possibly TRBD2 (5 bases). V was pared by 1 base and J by 1 base, with 8 bases between. The CDR3 contains 15 residues. Looked up from germline, CDR1 is SGHRS and CDR2 is YFSETQ.